This section outlines one T cell receptor beta chain sequence together with its context. CDR3 length: 14 amino acids. CDR1 is SGHNT, CDR2 YYREEE, per germline (reference sequence). V lost 3 bases, J lost 5 bases, and 12 bases lay in between. Patients were excluded because of uncontrolled infection, other autoimmune disease, pregnancy or lactation. RNA transcripts were the template for amplifying TCR beta CDR3 regions. The TCR CDR3 first-round RT-PCR relied on the HTBI primer set. TCRdb re-derived calls from the multiplex PCR reads in MiXCR, one entry per CDR3 protein. The repertoire consists of 550,000 to 850,000 distinct CDR3 sequences, with around 20% occurring once and the leading ten covering approximately 15%. This specimen belongs to a study of T cells in Graves' hyperthyroidism and ophthalmopathy.

The chain combines TRBV5-4 with TRBJ1-5; weak D call: TRBD1 (5 bases). The sequencing sample was made of blood. The clonotype originates from a woman in her fifties or sixties with Graves' hyperthyroidism that later progressed to Graves' ophthalmopathy. The CDR3 coding sequence is TGTGCCAGCAGCTATGGCGGAGGGGATCAGCCCCAGCATTTT. It codes for CASSYGGGDQPQHF. Full variable domain (outside the CDR3, taken from reference TRBV5-4 and TRBJ1-5): ETGVTQSPTHLIKTRGQQVTLRCSSQSGHNTVSWYQQALGQGPQFIFQYYREEENGRGNFPPRFSGLQFPNYSSELNVNALELDDSALYLCASSYGGGDQPQHFGDGTRLSIL.